The 5 T cell receptor beta chains listed next were all sequenced from one sample in a study of T cell changes during pregnancy in multiple sclerosis. Only in-frame clones appear in the TCRdb table, and some are missing; sequencing was by immunoSEQ multiplex PCR. The repertoire holds roughly 46,000 clones, with roughly 95% as singletons. Sequencing used CD8+ T cells from peripheral blood mononuclear cells, obtained after pregnancy. These receptors were obtained from a female donor with multiple sclerosis, enrolled in a pregnancy study.

The V and J genes are TRBV21-1 and TRBJ2-1; no DNA check was done on the table's D call, TRBD1. TRBV21-1 is tagged as a pseudogene. CDR3 size: 17 residues. As DNA, the CDR3 is TGTGCCAGCAGCAAAGGGCCGGGACAGGGGCCCTACAATGAGCAGTTCTTC. Its protein product is CASSKGPGQGPYNEQFF.

The chain is built from TRBV4-1 and TRBJ2-7, with D possibly being TRBD2 (6 bases). Trimming removed 4 bases from V and 2 bases from J, with 12 bases in between. CDR1 and CDR2 (germline): MGHRA, YSYEKL. The CDR3 totals 14 residues. CDR3 protein: CASSREDGTYEQYF. The CDR3 coding sequence is TGCGCCAGCAGCCGGGAGGACGGGACCTACGAGCAGTACTTC.

This clone was seen once. The V and J genes are TRBV28 and TRBJ2-1, with TRBD2 as a possible D gene (6 bases). V lost 2 bases and J 5 bases, leaving 7 bases between the germline ends. This CDR3 is 13 amino acids long. Germline lookup yields CDR1 MDHEN and CDR2 SYDVKM. CDR3 sequence: CASSLTGDNEQFF. DNA for the CDR3: TGTGCCAGCAGTTTAACGGGGGACAATGAGCAGTTCTTC.

CDR3 nucleotides: TGTGCCTGGAGTCTAGCGGGGGGACAATACAATGAGCAGTTCTTC. Protein product: CAWSLAGGQYNEQFF. The chain combines TRBV30 with TRBJ2-1; the match to TRBD2 covers 11 bases. This CDR3 is built from 15 residues. Per germline, CDR1 GTSNPN and CDR2 SVGIG (reference sequence). The J segment lost 4 bases and the V segment lost 2 bases, leaving 4 bases of the junction unmatched.

The chain links TRBV2 to TRBJ2-1; 15 bases fit TRBD2. With 6 bases clipped from V and 1 base from J, the junction kept 7 bases outside the gene matches. CDR3 size: 18 residues. CDR1 is SNHLY, CDR2 FYNNEI, per germline. The CDR3 here is CASSRGLAGGGSYNEQFF. The CDR3 DNA reads as TGTGCCAGCAGCAGGGGACTAGCGGGGGGAGGGTCCTACAATGAGCAGTTCTTC.